This section outlines one T cell receptor (beta chain) sequence together with its context. Antigen specificity is unknown. This sample is drawn from a study of T cell clones after liver transplantation. For the study at large: TCRbeta sequencing after a pre-transplant mixed lymphocyte reaction identified graft-donor-reactive clones, later tracked in post-transplant blood. Patients counted as tolerant after at least one year off all immunosuppression, enzymes not exceeding twice normal.

Germline V CDR1 and CDR2: MNHEY, SMNVEV (reference sequence). Trimming took 5 bases from V and 1 from J, leaving 9 bases between them. CDR3 length: 14 amino acids. Assay: immunoSEQ multiplex PCR; the TCRdb copy retains only in-frame clones and omits some. The sample consists of 55,000 to 70,000 clones, more than 85% of them appearing once. The study's findings and limits: These preliminary findings come from unstandardized post-transplant sampling times. Graft donor-reactive T cells may have migrated into the graft rather than being deleted.

Sequencing used CD4+ T cells from blood, obtained about 25 months after liver transplant. The receptor's source is a human patient who received a liver transplant. The T cells may come from the graft donor. The V call is TRBV27, the J call TRBJ1-3; D unresolved. CDR3 DNA: TGTGCCAGCAGTCCCCGGATATCTGGAAACACCATATATTTT. Its protein is CASSPRISGNTIYF.